This T cell receptor beta chain was documented in a study of Graves' ophthalmopathy and Graves' hyperthyroidism. Study overall: Peripheral blood samples were taken at initial diagnosis, before any treatment.

The CDR3 has 14 residues. The V gene's germline CDR1 is LNHNV and CDR2 YYDKDF (reference sequence). V shed 3 bases and J shed 2 bases, with 11 bases lying between them. This clonotype occurred many times. Investigators amplified TCR beta CDR3 regions from RNA transcripts. HTBI primers served in a first-round RT-PCR, which a second-round multiplex PCR followed. In TCRdb, the multiplex PCR reads were re-called with MiXCR into one record per CDR3 protein. Found here are hundreds of thousands of distinct CDR3 sequences, around a fifth of them singletons; the top ten hold roughly 44%. Additional autoimmune diseases, uncontrolled infections, pregnancy or lactation disqualified patients.

This receptor was identified in a woman aged 50 to 65 with Graves' ophthalmopathy. Sample: peripheral blood. The chain combines TRBV15 with TRBJ2-7, with no clear D. The CDR3 is CATSSRPATYEQYF. DNA of the CDR3: TGTGCCACCAGCAGCAGACCGGCAACCTACGAGCAGTACTTC.